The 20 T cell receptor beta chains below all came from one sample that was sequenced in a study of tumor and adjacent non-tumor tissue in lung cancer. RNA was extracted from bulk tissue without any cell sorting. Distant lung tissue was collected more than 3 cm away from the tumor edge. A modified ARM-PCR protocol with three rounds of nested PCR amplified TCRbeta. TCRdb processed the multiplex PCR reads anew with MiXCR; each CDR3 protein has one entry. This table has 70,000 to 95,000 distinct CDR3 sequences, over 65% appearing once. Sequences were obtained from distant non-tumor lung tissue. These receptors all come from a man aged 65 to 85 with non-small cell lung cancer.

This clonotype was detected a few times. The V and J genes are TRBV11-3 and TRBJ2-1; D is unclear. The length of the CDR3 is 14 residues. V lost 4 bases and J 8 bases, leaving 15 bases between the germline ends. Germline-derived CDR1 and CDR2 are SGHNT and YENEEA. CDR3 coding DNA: TGTGCCAGCAGCTCAGATCCCTCCTATGATGAGCAGTTCTTC. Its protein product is CASSSDPSYDEQFF.

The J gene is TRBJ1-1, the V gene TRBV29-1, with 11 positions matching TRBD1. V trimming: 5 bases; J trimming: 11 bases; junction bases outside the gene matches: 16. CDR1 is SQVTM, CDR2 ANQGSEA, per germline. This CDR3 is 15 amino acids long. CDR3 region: CSVLGDRGLKNGAFF. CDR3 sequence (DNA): TGCAGCGTTTTGGGGGACAGGGGGTTAAAAAATGGGGCTTTCTTT.

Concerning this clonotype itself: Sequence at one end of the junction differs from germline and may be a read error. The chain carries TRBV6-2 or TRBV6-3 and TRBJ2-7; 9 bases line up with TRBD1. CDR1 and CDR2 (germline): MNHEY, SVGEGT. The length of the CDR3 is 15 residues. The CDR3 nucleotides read TGTACCAGTAGTATTAAGACAGGGGGATCCTACGAGCAGTACTTC. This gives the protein CTSSIKTGGSYEQYF.

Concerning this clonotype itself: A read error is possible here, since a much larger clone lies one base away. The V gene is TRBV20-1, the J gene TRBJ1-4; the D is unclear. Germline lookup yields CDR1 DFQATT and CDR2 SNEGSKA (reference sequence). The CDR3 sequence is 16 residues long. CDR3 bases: TGCAGTGCTAGAGATACCCAGTCCGCAACTAATGAAAAACTGATTTTT. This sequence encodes CSARDTQSATNEKLIF.

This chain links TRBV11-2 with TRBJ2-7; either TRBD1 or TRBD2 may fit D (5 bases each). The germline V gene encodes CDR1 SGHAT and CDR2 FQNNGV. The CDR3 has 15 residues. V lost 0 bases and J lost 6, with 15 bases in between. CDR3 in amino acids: CASSLDGARAREQYF. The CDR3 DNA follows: TGTGCCAGCAGCTTAGACGGGGCCCGCGCTCGCGAGCAGTACTTC.

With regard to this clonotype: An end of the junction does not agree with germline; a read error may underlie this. The DNA for the CDR3 is TGTGGCAGCACCTCTGGCAGGGCCGAGCAGTACTTC. As protein: CGSTSGRAEQYF. The chain combines TRBV11-2 with TRBJ2-7; D perhaps matches TRBD1 (5 bases). The CDR3 has 12 residues. The germline CDR1 and CDR2 sequences are SGHAT and FQNNGV. The full variable domain, in which reference TRBV11-2 and TRBJ2-7 provide the parts outside the CDR3, is EAGVAQSPRYKIIEKRQSVAFWCNPISGHATLYWYQQILGQGPKLLIQFQNNGVVDDSQLPKDRFSAERLKGVDSTLKIQPAKLEDSAVYLCGSTSGRAEQYFGPGTRLTVT.

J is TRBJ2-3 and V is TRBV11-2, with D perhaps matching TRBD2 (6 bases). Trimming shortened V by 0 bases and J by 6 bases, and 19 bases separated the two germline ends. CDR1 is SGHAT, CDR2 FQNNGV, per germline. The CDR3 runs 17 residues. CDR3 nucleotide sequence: TGTGCCAGCAGCTTAGATCTTAGCAGCGGGCTCGGGGATACGCAGTATTTT. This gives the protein CASSLDLSSGLGDTQYF.

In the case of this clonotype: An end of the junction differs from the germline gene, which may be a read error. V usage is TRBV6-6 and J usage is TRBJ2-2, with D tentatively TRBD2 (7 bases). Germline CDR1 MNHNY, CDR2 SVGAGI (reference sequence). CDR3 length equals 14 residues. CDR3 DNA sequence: TGTGCCACCCAGCGGGGCTGGGACACTGGGGAGCTGTTTTTT. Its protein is CATQRGWDTGELFF.

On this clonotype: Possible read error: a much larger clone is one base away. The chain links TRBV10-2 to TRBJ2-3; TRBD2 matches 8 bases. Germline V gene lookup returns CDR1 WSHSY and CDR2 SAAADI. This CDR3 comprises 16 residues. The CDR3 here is CASRTAGDTSTYTQYF. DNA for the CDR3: TGCGCCAGCAGGACAGCGGGGGACACTAGCACATATACGCAGTATTTT.

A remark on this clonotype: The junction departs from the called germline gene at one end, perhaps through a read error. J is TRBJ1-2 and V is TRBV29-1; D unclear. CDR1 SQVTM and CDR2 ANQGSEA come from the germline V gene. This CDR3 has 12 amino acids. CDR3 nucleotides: TGCAGTGTTGAAGACCGAATCTATGACTACACCTTC. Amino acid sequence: CSVEDRIYDYTF.

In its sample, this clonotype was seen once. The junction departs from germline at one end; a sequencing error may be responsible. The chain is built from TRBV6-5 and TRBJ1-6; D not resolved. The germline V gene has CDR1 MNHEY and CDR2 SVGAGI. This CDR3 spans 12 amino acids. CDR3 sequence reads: CAGSYEVEPLHF. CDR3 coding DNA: TGTGCCGGCAGTTACGAAGTGGAACCCCTCCACTTT.

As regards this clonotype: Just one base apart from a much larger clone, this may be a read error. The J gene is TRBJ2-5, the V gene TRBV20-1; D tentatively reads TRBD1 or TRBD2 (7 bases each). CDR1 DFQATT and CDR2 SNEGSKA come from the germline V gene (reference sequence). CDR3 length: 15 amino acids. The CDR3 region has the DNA TGCAGTCCTAGAGATCCCAGGGGGGGCCAAGAGACCCAGTACTTC. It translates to CSPRDPRGGQETQYF.

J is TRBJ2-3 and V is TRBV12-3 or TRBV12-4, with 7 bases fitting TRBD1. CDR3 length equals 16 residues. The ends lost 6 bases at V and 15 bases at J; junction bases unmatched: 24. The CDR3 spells CASRPQGQLSTDRQYF. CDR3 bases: TGTGCCAGCAGGCCCCAGGGACAGTTAAGCACAGATAGGCAATATTTT.

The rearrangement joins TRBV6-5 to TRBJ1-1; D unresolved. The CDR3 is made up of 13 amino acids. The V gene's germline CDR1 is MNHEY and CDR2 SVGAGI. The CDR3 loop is CESSYEAITEAFF. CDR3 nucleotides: TGTGAGAGCAGTTACGAGGCGATCACTGAAGCTTTCTTT.

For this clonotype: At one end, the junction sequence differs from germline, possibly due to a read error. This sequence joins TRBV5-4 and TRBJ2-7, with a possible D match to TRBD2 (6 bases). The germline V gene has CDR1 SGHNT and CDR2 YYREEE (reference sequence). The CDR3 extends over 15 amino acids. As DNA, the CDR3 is TGTACTAGCAGCTTAGGACCGGGACCGACCTACGAGCAGTATTTC. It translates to CTSSLGPGPTYEQYF. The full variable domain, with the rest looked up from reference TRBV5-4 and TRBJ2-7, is ETGVTQSPTHLIKTRGQQVTLRCSSQSGHNTVSWYQQALGQGPQFIFQYYREEENGRGNFPPRFSGLQFPNYSSELNVNALELDDSALYLCTSSLGPGPTYEQYFGPGTRLTVT.

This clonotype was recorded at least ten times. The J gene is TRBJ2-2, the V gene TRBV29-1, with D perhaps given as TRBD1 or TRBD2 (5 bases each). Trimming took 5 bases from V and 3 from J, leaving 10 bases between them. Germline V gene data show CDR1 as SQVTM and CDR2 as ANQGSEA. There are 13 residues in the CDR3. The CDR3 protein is CSVYRGDTGELFF. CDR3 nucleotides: TGCAGCGTTTATCGAGGGGACACCGGGGAGCTGTTTTTT.

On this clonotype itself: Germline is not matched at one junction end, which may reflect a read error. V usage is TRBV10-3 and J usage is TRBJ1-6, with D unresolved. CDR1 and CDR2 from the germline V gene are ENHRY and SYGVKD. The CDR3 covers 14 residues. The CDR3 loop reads CVISESNASLPLHF. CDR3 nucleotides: TGTGTCATCAGTGAGTCTAACGCCAGTTTACCCCTCCACTTT.

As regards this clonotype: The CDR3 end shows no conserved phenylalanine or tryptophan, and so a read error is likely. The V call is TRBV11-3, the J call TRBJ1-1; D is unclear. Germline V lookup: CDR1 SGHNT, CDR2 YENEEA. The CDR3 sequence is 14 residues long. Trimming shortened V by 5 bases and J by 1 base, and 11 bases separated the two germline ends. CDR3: CASSPRMQNTEAFS. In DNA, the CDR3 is TGTGCCAGCAGCCCAAGGATGCAGAACACTGAAGCTTTCTCT.

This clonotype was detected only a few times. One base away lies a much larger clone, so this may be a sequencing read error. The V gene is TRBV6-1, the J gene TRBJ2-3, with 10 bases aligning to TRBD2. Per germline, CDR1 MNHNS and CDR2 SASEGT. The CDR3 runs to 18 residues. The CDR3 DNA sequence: TGTGCCAGCAGTGAATTAGGACTAGCGGATTCTAGCATAGATACGCAGTATTTT. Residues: CASSELGLADSSIDTQYF.

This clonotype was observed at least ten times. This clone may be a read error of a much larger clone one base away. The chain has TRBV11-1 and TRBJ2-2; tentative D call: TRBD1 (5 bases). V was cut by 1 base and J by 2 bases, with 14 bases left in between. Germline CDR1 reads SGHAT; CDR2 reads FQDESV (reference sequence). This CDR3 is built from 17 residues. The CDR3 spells CASSLGRRTLNTGELFF. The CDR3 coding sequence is TGTGCCAGCAGCTTAGGGCGCCGGACACTAAACACCGGGGAGCTGTTTTTT.